The following is a T cell receptor (beta chain) sequence with its context. The data originate from a study of CD8+ T cells in alopecia areata. Reverse transcription of extracted RNA yielded cDNA, which provided the sequencing template. TCRdb's table, derived via immunoSEQ multiplex PCR, lists solely in-frame clones and lacks some. The table has 100,000 to 150,000 clones, over 60% seen once; the top ten hold around 5.7%. Per the germline V gene, CDR1 is SGHRS and CDR2 is YFSETQ. CDR3 length equals 14 residues. The V and J ends lost 4 bases and 4 bases respectively, with 14 bases between them. Treatment: oral pan-JAK inhibitor, 5-10 mg twice daily.

The material sequenced was CD4+ T cells sorted from blood, taken at week 4, from a patient treated with tofacitinib. This TCR was sampled from a human donor with alopecia areata. The chain couples TRBV5-1 to TRBJ1-1; no reliable D call. The CDR3 sequence is CASSETSFPTEAFF. CDR3 in DNA: TGCGCCAGCAGCGAGACTTCCTTCCCCACTGAAGCTTTCTTT.